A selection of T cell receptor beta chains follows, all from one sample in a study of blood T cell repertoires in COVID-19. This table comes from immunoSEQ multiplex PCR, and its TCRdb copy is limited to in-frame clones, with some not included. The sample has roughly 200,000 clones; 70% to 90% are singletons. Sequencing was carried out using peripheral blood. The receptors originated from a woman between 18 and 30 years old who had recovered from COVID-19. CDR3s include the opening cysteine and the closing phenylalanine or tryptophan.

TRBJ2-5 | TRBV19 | CASSQGETQYF
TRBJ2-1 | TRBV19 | CASSIDAGRLGEQFF
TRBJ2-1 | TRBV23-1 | CASSQSLKTHEQFF
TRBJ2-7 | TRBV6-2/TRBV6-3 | CASSPLNRVSYEQYF
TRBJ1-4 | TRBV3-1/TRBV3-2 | CASRSTGVGEKLFF
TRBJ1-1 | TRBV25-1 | CASSELIQGEAFF
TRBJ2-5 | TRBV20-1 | CSASGAVAGPQETQYF
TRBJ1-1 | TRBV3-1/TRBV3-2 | CASRTTGGTEAFF
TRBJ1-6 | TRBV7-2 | CASSLDRGRSPLHF
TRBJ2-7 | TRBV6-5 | CASRGTGKIEQYF
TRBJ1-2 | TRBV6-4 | CASSDPDREGGYTF
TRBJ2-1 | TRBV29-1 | CSVEDQGPSSYNEQFF
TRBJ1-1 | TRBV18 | CASSPNQGTLNTEAFF
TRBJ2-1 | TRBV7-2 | CASSQHSGTNNNEQFF
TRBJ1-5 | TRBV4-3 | CASSQARGVSNQPQHF
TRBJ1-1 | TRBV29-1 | CSVVEPGLEAFF
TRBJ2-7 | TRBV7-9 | CASSLAGGTYEQYF
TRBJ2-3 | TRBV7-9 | CASSLGRGLGTDTQYF
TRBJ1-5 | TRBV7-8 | CASSLAGALNNQPQHF
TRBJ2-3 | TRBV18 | CASSPPTDTQYF
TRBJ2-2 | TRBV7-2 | CASSLDWTQRPNTGELFF
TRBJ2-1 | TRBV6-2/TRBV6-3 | CASSYSKTSGRYNEQFF
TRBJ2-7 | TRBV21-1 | CASSKALLPSGNCNEQYF
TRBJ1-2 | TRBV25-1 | CASSFTGSGAINYGYTF
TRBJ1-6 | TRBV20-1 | CSAVLSPLHF
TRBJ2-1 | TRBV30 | CALQGQAYNEQFF
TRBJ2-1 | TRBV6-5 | CASSYSSRGDEQFF
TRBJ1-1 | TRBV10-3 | CAISESTREAWGVTEAFF
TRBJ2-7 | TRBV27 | CASSLKGASYEQYF
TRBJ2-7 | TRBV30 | CAQRVTGYEQYF
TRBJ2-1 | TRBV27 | CASSLAGGDYNEQFF
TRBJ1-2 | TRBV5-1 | CASSLGQGIEGYTF
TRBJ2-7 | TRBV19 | CASIGAGERGQYF
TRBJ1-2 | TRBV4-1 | CASSQEDRGDYGYTF
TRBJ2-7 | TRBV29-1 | CSVEDRAYEQYF
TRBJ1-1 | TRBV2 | CASSKGQGGTEAFF
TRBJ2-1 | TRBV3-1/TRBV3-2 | CASSTRGLKGLVGKDNEQFF